Listed below are T cell receptor beta chains from one sample, sequenced in a study of beta chain features in type 1 diabetes. Profiling relied on immunoSEQ multiplex PCR, and the TCRdb table lists in-frame clones only, not all of them. The sample lists about 350,000 clones, 15% to 20% seen once, with around 0.044% in the top ten. Sequenced: naive CD4+ T cells from blood. Receptor source: a woman between 18 and 30 years old in good health. The CDR3 runs from the conserved cysteine through the conserved F or W. The D gene is left open where the match is weak. Clone size appears in some rows only: once, few, many, or a class for an expanded clone.

D | J | V | size | CDR3 | DNA
TRBD1 | TRBJ2-7 | TRBV29-1 | - | CSVEVSRGTLAYEQYF | TGCAGCGTTGAAGTCAGCAGGGGGACATTAGCCTACGAGCAGTACTTC
TRBD1 | TRBJ2-3 | TRBV13 | few | CASSWRQGTDTQYF | TGTGCCAGCAGCTGGAGACAGGGTACAGATACGCAGTATTTT
- | TRBJ1-5 | TRBV19 | - | CASEAGLSNQPQHF | TGTGCCAGTGAGGCGGGCTTAAGCAATCAGCCCCAGCATTTT
- | TRBJ1-2 | TRBV30 | - | CAWRGEGELGSGYTF | TGTGCCTGGAGGGGGGAGGGGGAATTGGGTAGCGGCTACACCTTC
TRBD1 | TRBJ1-5 | TRBV30 | - | CAWSYRGQASNQPQHF | TGTGCCTGGAGTTACAGGGGACAAGCTAGCAATCAGCCCCAGCATTTT
- | TRBJ2-2 | TRBV18 | few | CASSPSSRERELFF | TGTGCCAGCTCACCAAGTAGTCGGGAACGGGAGCTGTTTTTT
TRBD1 | TRBJ2-7 | TRBV6-1 | - | CASSEMTGASYEQYF | TGTGCCAGCAGTGAAATGACAGGGGCCTCCTACGAGCAGTACTTC
TRBD2 | TRBJ2-3 | TRBV30 | - | CAGSAGGGTDTQYF | TGTGCCGGATCAGCGGGGGGAGGCACAGATACGCAGTATTTT
- | TRBJ1-1 | TRBV18 | - | CASSPLWGAEAFF | TGTGCCAGCTCACCCCTGTGGGGGGCTGAAGCTTTCTTT
- | TRBJ1-3 | TRBV20-1 | - | CSAKTGNTIYF | TGCAGTGCTAAGACAGGAAACACCATATATTTT
- | TRBJ2-2 | TRBV7-2 | - | CASSLETRGNTGELFF | TGTGCCAGCAGCTTAGAGACGCGGGGGAACACCGGGGAGCTGTTTTTT
- | TRBJ1-2 | TRBV5-1 | few | CASTGGGYYGYTF | TGCGCCAGCACCGGGGGGGGCTACTATGGCTACACCTTC
- | TRBJ2-4 | TRBV19 | few | CASSIAQGIQYF | TGTGCCAGTAGTATAGCCCAGGGGATTCAGTACTTC
- | TRBJ1-5 | TRBV7-3 | - | CASSSPPGGSNQPQHF | TGTGCCAGCAGCTCTCCCCCCGGGGGTAGCAATCAGCCCCAGCATTTT
- | TRBJ2-1 | TRBV5-1 | few | CASSLAQATAYNEQFF | TGCGCCAGCAGCTTGGCCCAAGCGACCGCCTACAATGAGCAGTTCTTC
- | TRBJ1-2 | TRBV6-6 | few | CASSYLTGGYTF | TGTGCCAGCAGTTACCTGACAGGCGGCTACACCTTC
- | TRBJ1-2 | TRBV9 | few | CASSVGGGENYGYTF | TGTGCCAGCAGCGTAGGAGGAGGAGAGAACTATGGCTACACCTTC
- | TRBJ2-1 | TRBV5-1 | - | CASSLSGTYRGDEQFF | TGCGCCAGCAGCTTGTCCGGTACCTACCGAGGCGATGAGCAGTTCTTC
- | TRBJ2-4 | TRBV5-4 | - | CAPRGRGGNIQYF | TGTGCCCCGAGGGGCAGGGGCGGAAACATTCAGTACTTC
- | TRBJ2-1 | TRBV7-2 | - | CASSLRRRNEQFF | TGTGCCAGCAGCTTACGCCGCAGGAATGAGCAGTTCTTC
- | TRBJ2-3 | TRBV11-2 | - | CASSLSSSGTDTQYF | TGTGCCAGCAGCTTATCTTCTAGCGGCACAGATACGCAGTATTTT
- | TRBJ2-2 | TRBV28 | - | CASSPWGLLTGELFF | TGTGCCAGCAGTCCCTGGGGACTGCTCACCGGGGAGCTGTTTTTT
TRBD1 | TRBJ2-6 | TRBV7-2 | few | CASSLMGTGLSGANVLTF | TGTGCCAGCAGCTTAATGGGGACAGGGCTCTCTGGGGCCAACGTCCTGACTTTC
- | TRBJ2-7 | TRBV29-1 | - | CSVVSGFYEQYF | TGCAGCGTTGTATCGGGTTTCTACGAGCAGTACTTC
- | TRBJ2-2 | TRBV7-9 | - | CASSPRRANTGELFF | TGTGCCAGCAGCCCTAGGCGCGCGAACACCGGGGAGCTGTTTTTT
- | TRBJ2-1 | TRBV30 | - | CAWSVLTVANEQFF | TGTGCCTGGAGTGTTCTCACAGTGGCAAATGAGCAGTTCTTC
- | TRBJ1-1 | TRBV30 | few | CAWNKGRTEAFF | TGTGCCTGGAATAAGGGGCGCACTGAAGCTTTCTTT
- | TRBJ2-5 | TRBV12-5 | few | CASGLQGTQETQYF | TGTGCTAGTGGTTTACAGGGCACTCAAGAGACCCAGTACTTC
- | TRBJ1-2 | TRBV4-1 | - | CASSQDRVAVYGYTF | TGCGCCAGCAGCCAAGACAGAGTGGCGGTCTATGGCTACACCTTC
TRBD1 | TRBJ1-5 | TRBV7-9 | few | CASSLGDRGYQPQHF | TGTGCCAGCAGCTTGGGGGACAGGGGATATCAGCCCCAGCATTTT
- | TRBJ2-1 | TRBV5-1 | few | CASSLAQGGTYNEQFF | TGCGCCAGCAGCTTGGCACAGGGGGGGACCTACAATGAGCAGTTCTTC
- | TRBJ1-2 | TRBV30 | few | CAWSSGYYGYTF | TGTGCCTGGAGCTCCGGGTACTATGGCTACACCTTC
- | TRBJ2-5 | TRBV6-6 | few | CASQGIEETQYF | TGTGCCAGTCAGGGAATAGAAGAGACCCAGTACTTC
TRBD1 | TRBJ2-1 | TRBV5-1 | few | CASSRGGQGAGEQFF | TGCGCCAGCAGCCGAGGGGGACAGGGGGCGGGTGAGCAGTTCTTC
TRBD1 | TRBJ2-4 | TRBV28 | few | CASSPRDSPRIAKNIQYF | TGTGCCAGCAGTCCCCGGGACAGCCCTCGTATAGCCAAAAACATTCAGTACTTC
TRBD2 | TRBJ2-5 | TRBV28 | few | CASSLRGAPETQYF | TGTGCCAGCAGTTTGCGGGGGGCGCCTGAGACCCAGTACTTC
- | TRBJ2-7 | TRBV30 | few | CAWSVRGPNEQYF | TGTGCCTGGAGTGTACGGGGTCCCAACGAGCAGTACTTC
- | TRBJ1-5 | TRBV15 | - | CATSSGLPNQPQHF | TGTGCCACCAGCAGCGGACTCCCTAATCAGCCCCAGCATTTT
- | TRBJ1-2 | TRBV7-9 | - | CATLRGGRGGYTF | TGTGCCACCCTACGCGGTGGACGGGGAGGCTACACCTTC
- | TRBJ2-7 | TRBV7-9 | few | CASSSQGYEQYF | TGTGCCAGCAGCTCGCAGGGATACGAGCAGTACTTC
- | TRBJ1-2 | TRBV5-4 | few | CASSLMGGRGYTF | TGTGCCAGCAGCTTGATGGGGGGGCGAGGCTACACCTTC
- | TRBJ2-3 | TRBV6-1 | - | CASISGQKDTQYF | TGTGCCAGCATTAGCGGTCAAAAAGATACGCAGTATTTT
TRBD1 | TRBJ2-1 | TRBV12-5 | - | CASGSRDRASSYNEQFF | TGTGCTAGTGGTTCCCGGGACAGGGCGAGCTCCTACAATGAGCAGTTCTTC
- | TRBJ2-7 | TRBV2 | - | CASRPESYEQYF | TGTGCCAGCAGGCCCGAGAGCTACGAGCAGTACTTC
- | TRBJ1-2 | TRBV4-2 | few | CASSQAGTSNYGYTF | TGTGCCAGCAGCCAAGCGGGGACTTCTAACTATGGCTACACCTTC